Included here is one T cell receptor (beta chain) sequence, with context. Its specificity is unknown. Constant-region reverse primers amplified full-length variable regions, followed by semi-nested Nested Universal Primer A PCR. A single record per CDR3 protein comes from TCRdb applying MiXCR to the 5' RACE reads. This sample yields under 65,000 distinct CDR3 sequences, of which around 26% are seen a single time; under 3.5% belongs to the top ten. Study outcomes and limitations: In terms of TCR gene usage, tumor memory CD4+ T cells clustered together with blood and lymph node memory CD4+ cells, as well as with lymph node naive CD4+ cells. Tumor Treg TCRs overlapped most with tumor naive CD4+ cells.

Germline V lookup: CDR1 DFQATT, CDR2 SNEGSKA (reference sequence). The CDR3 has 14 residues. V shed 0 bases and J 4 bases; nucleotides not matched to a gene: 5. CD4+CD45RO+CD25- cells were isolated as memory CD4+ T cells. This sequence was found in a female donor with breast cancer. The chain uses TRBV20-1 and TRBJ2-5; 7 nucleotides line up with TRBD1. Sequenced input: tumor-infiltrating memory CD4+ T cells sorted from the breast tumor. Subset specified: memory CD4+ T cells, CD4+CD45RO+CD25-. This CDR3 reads CSARDRQGTETQYF. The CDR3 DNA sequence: TGCAGTGCTAGAGATCGACAGGGCACAGAGACCCAGTACTTC.